This T cell receptor (beta chain) was documented in a study of prognosis after radiotherapy for stage I lung cancer. The wider study: Squamous cell carcinoma affected more than five patients, adenocarcinoma 11 to 12.

V lost 5 bases, J lost 7 bases, and 14 bases stayed unmatched. The germline CDR1 and CDR2 sequences are SGHNT and YENEEA. CDR3 size: 15 residues. Two-round multiplex PCR amplified TCR beta CDR3 from genomic DNA. First-round PCR employed TRBV- and TRBJ-specific primers for each gene. From the multiplex PCR reads, TCRdb called clonotypes with MiXCR, one entry per CDR3 protein. The sample has around 17,000 distinct CDR3 sequences, 15% to 20% seen once; the top ten hold around 40%. Comments on this clonotype: This is likely an artifact of a read error, given a far larger clone one base away.

Sequenced here: PBMCs, sampled before or after stereotactic body radiation therapy (not recorded which). The rearrangement links TRBV11-3 to TRBJ2-7, with 7 bases that match TRBD2. The sequence was collected from a donor over 45 with non-small cell lung cancer. This chain's CDR3 is CASSPSRTRGNEQYF. The CDR3 DNA sequence: TGTGCCAGCAGCCCCAGCAGGACTAGGGGAAATGAGCAGTACTTC.